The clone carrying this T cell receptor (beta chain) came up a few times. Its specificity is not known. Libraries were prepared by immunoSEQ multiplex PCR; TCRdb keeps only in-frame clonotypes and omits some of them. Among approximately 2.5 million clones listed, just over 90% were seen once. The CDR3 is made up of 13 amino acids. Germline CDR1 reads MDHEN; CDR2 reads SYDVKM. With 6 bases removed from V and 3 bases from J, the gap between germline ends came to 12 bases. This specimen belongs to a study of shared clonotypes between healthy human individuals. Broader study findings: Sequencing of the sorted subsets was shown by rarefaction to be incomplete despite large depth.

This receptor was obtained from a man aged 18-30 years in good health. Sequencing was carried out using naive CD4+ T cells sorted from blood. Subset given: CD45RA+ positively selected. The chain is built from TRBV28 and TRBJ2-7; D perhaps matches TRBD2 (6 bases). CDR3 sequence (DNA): TGTGCCAGCAGCTCCGGGACTCTCTACGAGCAGTACTTC. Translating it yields CASSSGTLYEQYF.